This T cell receptor (beta chain) was captured by sequencing in a study of blood T cell repertoires in COVID-19. Study-level information: Samples of COVID-19 (acute and convalescent) were obtained from the United States, Italy and Spain. PBMCs, B-cell-depleted T cells, or T cells provided the cDNA or gDNA that made up the material.

Authors' methods: How many nucleated cells were present was estimated from reference gene primer amplification. Profiled with immunoSEQ multiplex PCR; TCRdb holds only in-frame clones, not every one. V and J calls and clone size are as listed in that table; D and trimming were resolved from the DNA. The sample consists of around 240,000 clones, approximately 85% of them appearing once. The length of the CDR3 is 16 residues. Germline-derived CDR1 and CDR2 are KGHSH and LQKENI. Losses at the gene ends were 4 bases for V and 2 bases for J; bases not matched to a gene: 3. The recovered donors of Cohort 3 showed two negative PCRs, clearance, or symptom resolution.

Sequencing input: PBMCs or T cells enriched from blood (not recorded which). This chain uses TRBV18 with TRBJ2-1, with 12 bases lining up with TRBD2. This TCR came from a woman aged 45-65 years who had recovered from COVID-19. The CDR3 is CASSLGTSGPYNEQFF. CDR3 in DNA: TGTGCCAGCTCACTAGGGACTAGCGGGCCCTACAATGAGCAGTTCTTC.